This passage covers 27 T cell receptor beta chains from one sample sequenced in a study of CD8+ T cells in alopecia areata (dated by TCRdb to 2016 to 2018). Receptors were amplified or captured by the immunoSEQ multiplex PCR assay. For TCR sequencing, RNA was extracted from every sample and reverse transcribed into cDNA to serve as template. Entries here come from immuneACCESS through TCRdb and include only in-frame sequences with V and J called. Some clones fail to appear in such tables; in the studies checked, an unresolved V gene covers under half of the shortfall, and the cause of the remainder is unknown. The sample table shows over 150,000 clones, and 55% to 70% are seen once. Under 7% of the sample rests with the top ten. Taken with the paper, the label for time point translates to: roughly 24 weeks on oral tofacitinib. The sample's treatment or condition label, decoded: oral pan-JAK inhibitor, 5-10 mg twice daily.

The sequencing used CD4+ T cells sorted from blood, collected at week 24, from a patient treated with tofacitinib. The receptors stem from a human donor with alopecia areata.

The chain has TRBV7-9 and TRBJ1-6; tentative D call: TRBD1 (6 bases). V lost 5 bases and J 3 bases, leaving 20 bases between the germline ends. The germline V gene encodes CDR1 SEHNR and CDR2 FQNEAQ (reference sequence). The CDR3 extends over 18 amino acids. This CDR3 is CASSPMGRGQSYNSPLHF. The CDR3 DNA reads TGTGCCAGCAGCCCCATGGGCCGGGGGCAGAGCTATAATTCACCCCTCCACTTT. Full variable domain (outside the CDR3, taken from reference TRBV7-9 and TRBJ1-6): DTGVSQNPRHKITKRGQNVTFRCDPISEHNRLYWYRQTLGQGPEFLTYFQNEAQLEKSRLLSDRFSAERPKGSFSTLEIQRTEQGDSAMYLCASSPMGRGQSYNSPLHFGNGTRLTVT.

This clone was counted only a few times. The CDR3, as DNA: TGCGCCAGCAGCGGCCGGGATCTGCAAGAGACCCAGTACTTC. Amino acids: CASSGRDLQETQYF. The V and J genes are TRBV5-1 and TRBJ2-5; maybe TRBD2 (5 bases). CDR3 length: 14 residues. Per the germline V gene, CDR1 is SGHRS and CDR2 is YFSETQ. Trimming took off 4 bases at V and 2 bases at J, with 12 bases between the two ends.

The chain carries TRBV6-5 and TRBJ2-7, with D perhaps matching TRBD1 (7 bases). CDR3 length: 11 residues. V gave up 10 bases and J gave up 7 bases, with 14 bases separating them. In germline, CDR1 is MNHEY, CDR2 SVGAGI. The chain's CDR3 is CATQGGSEQYF. The CDR3 DNA follows: TGTGCCACCCAGGGGGGATCTGAGCAGTACTTC.

This clone was observed a few times. The CDR3 DNA reads as TGTGCCAGCACATCGGGGACAGGGTCAAACATTCAGTACTTC. The encoded protein is CASTSGTGSNIQYF. The chain uses TRBV2 and TRBJ2-4, with TRBD1 identical over 9 bases. V lost 7 bases and J lost 6; bases outside the gene matches: 7. Germline lookup yields CDR1 SNHLY and CDR2 FYNNEI. The CDR3 is 14 residues long.

The sample holds a few counts of this clone. CDR3 sequence (DNA): TGCGCCAGCAGCTTGGGGGAGGAAGCGGGGGCCTTAAGCACAGATACGCAGTATTTT. Translated, it gives CASSLGEEAGALSTDTQYF. The chain uses TRBV5-1 and TRBJ2-3, with 8 nucleotides matching TRBD2. The V segment lost 0 bases and the J segment 0 bases; nucleotides outside the gene matches: 12. Germline CDR1 and CDR2: SGHRS and YFSETQ. This CDR3 is 19 amino acids long.

This clone came up a few times. The chain combines TRBV7-2 with TRBJ2-3; 9 nucleotides agree with TRBD2. V lost 2 bases and J lost 1; bases outside the gene matches: 7. This CDR3 is 17 amino acids long. CDR1 SGHTA and CDR2 FQGNSA come from the germline V gene. In DNA form, the CDR3 reads TGTGCCAGCAGCTTAAGTCAAGCGGGAGGAGGCACAGATACGCAGTATTTT. It encodes CASSLSQAGGGTDTQYF.

A single count supports this clone. The chain recombines TRBV7-3 with TRBJ2-3, with TRBD2 as a possible D gene (6 bases). V lost 1 base, J lost 6 bases, and 14 bases lay in between. The germline gives CDR1 SGHTA, CDR2 FQGTGA. This CDR3 has 15 amino acids. In DNA form, the CDR3 reads TGTGCCAGCAGCTTAAGCGGGGCGCAGGGCGATACGCAGTATTTT. It encodes CASSLSGAQGDTQYF.

This chain's CDR3 is CSALTSGGNEQFF. The CDR3 DNA is TGCAGCGCTCTGACTAGCGGGGGTAATGAGCAGTTCTTC. The V and J genes are TRBV29-1 and TRBJ2-1, with 12 bases fitting TRBD2. This CDR3 has 13 amino acids. Germline lookup yields CDR1 SQVTM and CDR2 ANQGSEA. J was trimmed by 7 bases and V by 7 bases; bases with no gene match: 5.

V is TRBV5-1 and J is TRBJ2-5; D ambiguous. The V end lost 4 bases, the J end lost 1 base, and 8 bases lay between the germline ends. This CDR3 contains 13 residues. CDR1 SGHRS and CDR2 YFSETQ come from the germline V gene. The CDR3 region is CASSGSGQETQYF. CDR3 nucleotide sequence: TGCGCCAGCAGCGGCAGTGGCCAAGAGACCCAGTACTTC.

The V gene is TRBV5-1, the J gene TRBJ2-5, with 7 bases that match TRBD2. V shed 0 bases, J shed 5 bases, and the junction held 4 bases outside the gene matches. CDR1 is SGHRS and CDR2 is YFSETQ in the germline V gene. The CDR3 runs to 14 residues. As DNA, the CDR3 is TGCGCCAGCAGCTTGGCGGGGGGTATGGAGACCCAGTACTTC. Amino acids: CASSLAGGMETQYF.

The genes are TRBV2 and TRBJ1-1, with D tentatively TRBD1 (6 bases). The CDR3 totals 14 residues. CDR1 SNHLY and CDR2 FYNNEI come from the germline V gene. V was shortened by 4 bases and J by 1 base, with 10 bases between the two germline ends. In DNA, the CDR3 is TGTGCCAGCAGTGCTAAACAGGGGAACACTGAAGCTTTCTTT. Residues: CASSAKQGNTEAFF.

The chain has TRBV29-1 and TRBJ2-7; no definite D call. Germline CDR1 reads SQVTM; CDR2 reads ANQGSEA. The CDR3 covers 12 residues. With 8 bases removed from V and 2 bases from J, the gap between germline ends came to 13 bases. DNA for the CDR3: TGCAGCACACAAGAAGGCGCCTACGAGCAGTACTTC. It translates to CSTQEGAYEQYF.

This clone has just one count. The chain recombines TRBV15 with TRBJ2-1; perhaps TRBD2 as D (6 bases). V was shortened by 1 base and J by 5 bases, with 15 bases between the two germline ends. The CDR3 covers 16 residues. CDR1 is LNHNV and CDR2 is YYDKDF in the germline V gene (reference sequence). Here the CDR3 reads CATSRVRASANNEQFF. The CDR3 DNA reads as TGTGCCACCAGCAGAGTCAGGGCTAGCGCAAACAATGAGCAGTTCTTC.

The rearrangement links TRBV7-3 to TRBJ2-1; a weak D match, TRBD1 (6 bases). Germline V gene sequence: CDR1 SGHTA, CDR2 FQGTGA. CDR3 length: 13 amino acids. Trimming pared 3 bases from V and 7 bases from J, leaving 10 bases between. The CDR3 here is CASSLGTGNEQFF. The CDR3, as DNA: TGTGCCAGCAGCTTGGGAACAGGGAATGAGCAGTTCTTC.

This chain links TRBV9 with TRBJ1-1, with no clear D. From germline, CDR1 is SGDLS and CDR2 YYNGEE. V dropped 4 bases and J dropped 1 base, with 11 bases sitting between them. This CDR3 spans 14 amino acids. CDR3 sequence (DNA): TGTGCCAGCAGCCTGGGTGAGGCGAACACTGAAGCTTTCTTT. It yields the protein CASSLGEANTEAFF.

The chain is built from TRBV29-1 and TRBJ2-5, with D perhaps TRBD1 (5 bases). Germline CDR1 reads SQVTM; CDR2 reads ANQGSEA. The V end was cut by 5 bases, the J end by 4 bases, with 11 bases between. This CDR3 comprises 12 residues. The CDR3 nucleotides are TGCAGCGTTAACCAGGGCCCAGAGACCCAGTACTTC. Encoded protein: CSVNQGPETQYF.

V gene TRBV10-3 combines with J gene TRBJ2-3, with D perhaps matching TRBD1 (5 bases). Germline loops: CDR1 ENHRY, CDR2 SYGVKD. The CDR3 contains 13 residues. With 4 bases removed from V and 5 bases from J, the gap between germline ends came to 10 bases. The CDR3 sequence: CAISGTTEDTQYF. The CDR3 coding sequence is TGTGCCATCAGTGGGACGACAGAAGATACGCAGTATTTT.

The chain combines TRBV6-5 with TRBJ2-7; 7 nucleotides agree with TRBD1. Germline V gene data show CDR1 as MNHEY and CDR2 as SVGAGI. V lost 7 bases to trimming and J lost 0 bases; unmatched junction nucleotides: 3. This CDR3 is 13 amino acids long. The CDR3 DNA reads TGTGCCAGCACAGGGGACAGCTCCTACGAGCAGTACTTC. This gives the protein CASTGDSSYEQYF.

About this clone: Other DNA sequences from this sample encode an identical CDR3 as well. CDR3 amino acids: CASSSGQAINTEAFF. CDR3 DNA: TGCGCCAGCAGCTCGGGACAGGCAATCAACACTGAAGCTTTCTTT. The rearrangement uses TRBV5-1 and TRBJ1-1; 8 nucleotides align to TRBD1. V lost 3 bases to trimming and J lost 2 bases; unmatched junction nucleotides: 6. Germline V CDR1 and CDR2: SGHRS, YFSETQ. This CDR3 contains 15 residues.

This clone was observed a few times. Other DNA sequences in the same sample also yield this CDR3. CDR3 region: CSVQNTGELFF. Here the CDR3 DNA reads TGCAGCGTTCAGAACACCGGGGAGCTGTTTTTT. The chain recombines TRBV29-1 with TRBJ2-2; D remains unclear. Germline values: CDR1 SQVTM, CDR2 ANQGSEA. The CDR3 totals 11 residues. Trimming left V 5 bases short and J 1 base short, with 2 bases between.

The chain links TRBV30 to TRBJ2-5; the match to TRBD1 covers 9 bases. The length of the CDR3 is 16 residues. The J segment lost 0 bases and the V segment lost 1 base, leaving 6 bases of the junction unmatched. Germline-derived CDR1 and CDR2 are GTSNPN and SVGIG (reference sequence). The CDR3 region is CAWSGPGTGYQETQYF. In DNA, the CDR3 is TGTGCCTGGAGTGGACCGGGGACAGGGTACCAAGAGACCCAGTACTTC.

The chain uses TRBV7-3 and TRBJ1-2, with 7 bases that match TRBD1. Germline V gives CDR1 SGHTA, CDR2 FQGTGA. CDR3 length: 14 amino acids. V gave up 5 bases and J gave up 9 bases; unmatched junction bases: 12. The CDR3 region has the DNA TGTGCCAGCAGCAGCCGACAGGGTCAAAGTAGCTACACCTTC. This translates into CASSSRQGQSSYTF.

This rearrangement joins TRBV5-6 to TRBJ1-5; TRBD1 agrees at 9 bases. The CDR3 totals 15 residues. The V gene's germline CDR1 is SGHDT and CDR2 YYEEEE. J was trimmed by 9 bases and V by 5 bases; bases with no gene match: 12. The CDR3 loop reads CASSLGQGTLRPQHF. For the CDR3, the DNA is TGTGCCAGCAGTTTAGGACAGGGGACCCTTCGGCCCCAGCATTTT. Full variable domain (remainder filled in from reference TRBV5-6 and TRBJ1-5): DAGVTQSPTHLIKTRGQQVTLRCSPKSGHDTVSWYQQALGQGPQFIFQYYEEEERQRGNFPDRFSGHQFPNYSSELNVNALLLGDSALYLCASSLGQGTLRPQHFGDGTRLSIL.

This chain connects TRBV5-4 to TRBJ2-3; D perhaps matches TRBD2 (7 bases). This CDR3 region has 15 residues. The ends were cut back, 1 base at V and 4 bases at J, with 13 bases in the middle. Germline V lookup: CDR1 SGHNT, CDR2 YYREEE (reference sequence). The CDR3 sequence is CASSLFTGGPDTQYF. The CDR3 coding sequence is TGTGCCAGCAGCTTGTTTACGGGGGGCCCAGATACGCAGTATTTT.

The gene calls are TRBV14 and TRBJ2-7; D is unresolved. The CDR3 runs to 14 residues. Germline-derived CDR1 and CDR2 are SGHDN and FVKESK. V was clipped by 0 bases and J by 5 bases, with 11 bases between them. As DNA, the CDR3 is TGTGCCAGCAGCCAAGATTCAGGATCTAACGAGCAGTACTTC. The encoded protein is CASSQDSGSNEQYF.

This sequence joins TRBV9 and TRBJ2-1; possible D gene TRBD1, 6 bases. The CDR3 spans 18 residues. The V and J ends lost 4 bases and 4 bases respectively, with 24 bases between them. Germline V gene data show CDR1 as SGDLS and CDR2 as YYNGEE. The CDR3 DNA reads TGTGCCAGCAGCTTCGGTCAGGGGCCACGGATCAATTACAATGAGCAGTTCTTC. This gives the protein CASSFGQGPRINYNEQFF.

In its sample, this clone was seen many times. J is TRBJ1-1 and V is TRBV7-3; 10 bases align to TRBD1. J gave up 1 base and V 5 bases, and 7 bases lay outside the gene matches. Germline CDR1 and CDR2: SGHTA and FQGTGA. The CDR3 extends over 16 amino acids. This CDR3 is CASSDRDRGGNTEAFF. Here the CDR3 DNA reads TGTGCCAGCAGCGACCGGGACAGGGGAGGGAACACTGAAGCTTTCTTT.